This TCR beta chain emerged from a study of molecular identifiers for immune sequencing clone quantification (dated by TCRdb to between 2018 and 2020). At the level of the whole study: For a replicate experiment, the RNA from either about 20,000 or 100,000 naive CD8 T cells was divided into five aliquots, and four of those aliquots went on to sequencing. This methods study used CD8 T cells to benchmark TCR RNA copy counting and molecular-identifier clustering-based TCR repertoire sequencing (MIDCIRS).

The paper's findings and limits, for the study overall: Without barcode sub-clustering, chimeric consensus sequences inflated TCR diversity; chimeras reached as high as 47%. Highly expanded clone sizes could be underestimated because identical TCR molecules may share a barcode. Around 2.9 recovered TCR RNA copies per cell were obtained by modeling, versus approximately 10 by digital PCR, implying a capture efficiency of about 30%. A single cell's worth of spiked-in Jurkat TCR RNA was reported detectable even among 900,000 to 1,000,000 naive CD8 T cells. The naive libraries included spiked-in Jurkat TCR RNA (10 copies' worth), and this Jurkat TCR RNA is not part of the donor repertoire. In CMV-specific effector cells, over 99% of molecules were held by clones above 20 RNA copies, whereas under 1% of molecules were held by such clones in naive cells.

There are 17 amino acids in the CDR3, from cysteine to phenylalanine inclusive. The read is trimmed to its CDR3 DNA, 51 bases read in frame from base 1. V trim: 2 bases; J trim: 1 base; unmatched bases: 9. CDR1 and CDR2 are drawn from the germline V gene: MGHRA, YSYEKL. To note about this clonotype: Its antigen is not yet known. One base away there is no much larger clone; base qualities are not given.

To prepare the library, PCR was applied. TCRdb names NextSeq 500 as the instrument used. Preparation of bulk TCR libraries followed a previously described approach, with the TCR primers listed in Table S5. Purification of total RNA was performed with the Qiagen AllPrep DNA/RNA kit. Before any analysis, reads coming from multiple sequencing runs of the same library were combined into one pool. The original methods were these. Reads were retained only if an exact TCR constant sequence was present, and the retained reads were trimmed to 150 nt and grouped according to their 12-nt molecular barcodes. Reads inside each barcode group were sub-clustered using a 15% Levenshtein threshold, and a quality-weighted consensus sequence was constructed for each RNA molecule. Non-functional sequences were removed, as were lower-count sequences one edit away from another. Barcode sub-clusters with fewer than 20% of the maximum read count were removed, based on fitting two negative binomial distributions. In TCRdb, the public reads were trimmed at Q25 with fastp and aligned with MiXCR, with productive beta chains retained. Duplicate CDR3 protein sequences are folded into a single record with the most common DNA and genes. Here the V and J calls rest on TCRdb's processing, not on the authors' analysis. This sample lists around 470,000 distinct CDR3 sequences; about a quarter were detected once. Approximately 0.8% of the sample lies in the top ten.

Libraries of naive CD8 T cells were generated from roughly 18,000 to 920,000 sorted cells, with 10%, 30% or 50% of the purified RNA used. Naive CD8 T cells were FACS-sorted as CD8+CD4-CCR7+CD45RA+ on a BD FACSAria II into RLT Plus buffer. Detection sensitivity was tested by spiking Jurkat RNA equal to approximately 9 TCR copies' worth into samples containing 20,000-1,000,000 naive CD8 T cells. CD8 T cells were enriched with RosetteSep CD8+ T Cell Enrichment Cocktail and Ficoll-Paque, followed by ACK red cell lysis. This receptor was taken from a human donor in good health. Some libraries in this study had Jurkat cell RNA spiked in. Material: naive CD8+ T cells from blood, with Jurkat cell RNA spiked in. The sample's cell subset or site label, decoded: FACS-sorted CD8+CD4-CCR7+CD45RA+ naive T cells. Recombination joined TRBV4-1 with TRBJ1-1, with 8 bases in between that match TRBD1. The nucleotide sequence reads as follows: TGCGCCAGCAGCCAAATTAGTCAGGGGGCTAGGAACACTGAAGCTTTCTTT. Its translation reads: CASSQISQGARNTEAFF.